The 8 T cell receptor beta chains below come from one sample, sequenced in a study of cytomegalovirus exposure and HLA in healthy donors. Here immunoSEQ multiplex PCR was the method, and the copy in TCRdb shows in-frame clones only, minus some. Of 86,000 or so clones in the sample, about 96% were seen once. Specimen: PBMCs. These receptor sequences come from a man younger than 35 in good health and CMV-seropositive.

This clone was picked up one time. CDR3 sequence reads: CASSRGGQYGYTF. For the CDR3, the DNA is TGTGCCAGCAGCCGGGGGGGTCAATATGGCTACACCTTC. The gene calls are TRBV5-6 and TRBJ1-2, with D possibly TRBD1 on 5 matching bases. The CDR3 contains 13 residues. Per germline, CDR1 SGHDT and CDR2 YYEEEE. The V gene lost 4 bases and the J gene lost 5 bases, with 12 bases spanning the gap.

This clone was seen once. This sequence joins TRBV5-4 and TRBJ2-3; no clear D. This CDR3 is built from 14 residues. Deletions cut 0 bases from V and 5 bases from J, with 10 bases between. CDR1 and CDR2 from the germline V gene are SGHNT and YYREEE (reference sequence). The CDR3 is CASSLVAVGDTQYF. CDR3 nucleotides: TGTGCCAGCAGCTTGGTGGCGGTGGGAGATACGCAGTATTTT. The full variable domain, its missing parts supplied by reference TRBV5-4 and TRBJ2-3, is ETGVTQSPTHLIKTRGQQVTLRCSSQSGHNTVSWYQQALGQGPQFIFQYYREEENGRGNFPPRFSGLQFPNYSSELNVNALELDDSALYLCASSLVAVGDTQYFGPGTRLTVL.

V usage is TRBV5-6 and J usage is TRBJ1-1, with D possibly TRBD1 on 6 matching bases. The CDR3 has 15 amino acids. V was trimmed by 1 base and J by 8 bases, leaving 18 bases between them. Germline V gene data show CDR1 as SGHDT and CDR2 as YYEEEE. The CDR3 region is CASSLSGRTAREAFF. The CDR3 coding sequence is TGTGCCAGCAGCTTGTCAGGAAGGACAGCGAGGGAAGCTTTCTTT.

V is TRBV6-5 and J is TRBJ1-5; 10 positions match TRBD1. The V gene end was trimmed by 5 bases and the J gene end by 6 bases; junction bases not matched to a gene: 7. The CDR3 consists of 15 residues. The germline V gene has CDR1 MNHEY and CDR2 SVGAGI. CDR3 protein: CASSRGQGPSQPQHF. CDR3 DNA sequence: TGTGCCAGCAGTAGGGGACAGGGGCCTTCTCAGCCCCAGCATTTT.

The genes are TRBV4-1 and TRBJ2-1, with TRBD2 matching 8 bases. From germline, CDR1 is MGHRA and CDR2 YSYEKL. The CDR3 is 16 amino acids. Germline trimming cut 5 bases from V and 5 bases from J; bases unmatched to any gene: 11. Written as DNA, the CDR3 is TGCGCCAGCAGCTCTACAACGGGACTAGGAGACAATGAGCAGTTCTTC. It translates to CASSSTTGLGDNEQFF.

CDR3 amino acids: CASSQDWGDQPQHF. The CDR3 nucleotides are TGCGCCAGCAGCCAAGATTGGGGGGATCAGCCCCAGCATTTT. J is TRBJ1-5 and V is TRBV4-1, with D possibly TRBD1 on 5 matching bases. V was cut by 0 bases and J by 5 bases, with 8 bases left in between. CDR1 and CDR2 (germline): MGHRA, YSYEKL. This CDR3 comprises 14 residues.

This chain joins TRBV7-9 and TRBJ2-7; 8 positions match TRBD1. The V gene end was trimmed by 4 bases and the J gene end by 0 bases; junction bases not matched to a gene: 14. CDR3 length: 18 amino acids. CDR1 and CDR2 (germline): SEHNR, FQNEAQ (reference sequence). The CDR3 spells CASSYPRGQGGNSYEQYF. The CDR3 coding sequence is TGTGCCAGCAGCTACCCCCGCGGACAGGGAGGAAACTCCTACGAGCAGTACTTC.

This clone was counted once. The V call is TRBV29-1, the J call TRBJ2-7, with 8 nucleotides matching TRBD1. The CDR3 is made up of 14 amino acids. Germline V CDR1 and CDR2: SQVTM, ANQGSEA. CDR3 bases: TGCAGAGATTTAAGGGACAGGAGCTCCTACGAGCAGTACTTC. It yields the protein CRDLRDRSSYEQYF.